This T cell receptor beta chain was found in a study of cytomegalovirus exposure and HLA in healthy donors. From germline, CDR1 is MNHEY and CDR2 SMNVEV (reference sequence). V was clipped by 5 bases and J by 6 bases, with 11 bases between them. The CDR3 consists of 12 residues. It was with 60 Vbeta and 13 Jbeta primers that the PCR ran. Method: immunoSEQ multiplex PCR; TCRdb's copy keeps in-frame clones and lacks some. The data hold some 190,000 clones, with about 83% observed a single time. Study conclusions and caveats: In most subjects, TCR beta sequences reportedly gave accurate predictions of HLA-A and HLA-B alleles.

Details on this clone: The antigen remains unidentified.

This sequence was found in a man aged 40-50 years in good health and CMV-seropositive. V and J are TRBV27 and TRBJ2-7; tentative D call: TRBD2 (6 bases). Sequenced material: PBMCs. DNA of the CDR3: TGTGCCAGCAGTCGCGTGGGGGGCGAGCAGTACTTC. This encodes CASSRVGGEQYF.